This entry lists 3 T cell receptor beta chains sequenced from one sample in a study of T cells in Graves' hyperthyroidism and ophthalmopathy. Amplification of TCR beta CDR3 regions used RNA as the template. Carried out on the TCR CDR3, a first-round RT-PCR used the HTBI primer set. TCRdb reprocessed the multiplex PCR reads via MiXCR and lists one record per CDR3 protein. The table has around 500,000 distinct CDR3 sequences, about 16% seen once. Sequenced material: blood. The receptors stem from a woman aged 25 to 39 with Graves' ophthalmopathy.

This clonotype was found many times. V usage is TRBV28 and J usage is TRBJ1-1; D gene uncertain. The V end was cut by 1 base, the J end by 6 bases, with 18 bases between. The germline V gene has CDR1 MDHEN and CDR2 SYDVKM. This CDR3 has 16 amino acids. The CDR3 nucleotides are TGTGCCAGCAGTTTATCCCTCCGGCGGGCTTCCTCTGAAGCTTTCTTT. It translates to CASSLSLRRASSEAFF.

This clonotype was seen a handful of times. The J gene is TRBJ2-7, the V gene TRBV29-1; D is ambiguous. CDR1 is SQVTM and CDR2 is ANQGSEA in the germline V gene. V shed 1 base and J shed 3 bases, with 13 bases lying between them. CDR3 size: 14 residues. As DNA, the CDR3 is TGCAGCGTTGAAGGCGAGGCCCCTTACTACGAGCAGTACTTC. It specifies CSVEGEAPYYEQYF.

This rearrangement joins TRBV20-1 to TRBJ2-1, with 9 bases matching TRBD2. CDR3 length equals 16 residues. V shed 6 bases, J shed 9 bases, and the junction held 18 bases outside the gene matches. Germline loops: CDR1 DFQATT, CDR2 SNEGSKA (reference sequence). In nucleotides, the CDR3 is TGCAGTGCCGAGAGGCTAGCGGGAAATATTATGGGTGAGCAGTTCTTC. It specifies CSAERLAGNIMGEQFF.